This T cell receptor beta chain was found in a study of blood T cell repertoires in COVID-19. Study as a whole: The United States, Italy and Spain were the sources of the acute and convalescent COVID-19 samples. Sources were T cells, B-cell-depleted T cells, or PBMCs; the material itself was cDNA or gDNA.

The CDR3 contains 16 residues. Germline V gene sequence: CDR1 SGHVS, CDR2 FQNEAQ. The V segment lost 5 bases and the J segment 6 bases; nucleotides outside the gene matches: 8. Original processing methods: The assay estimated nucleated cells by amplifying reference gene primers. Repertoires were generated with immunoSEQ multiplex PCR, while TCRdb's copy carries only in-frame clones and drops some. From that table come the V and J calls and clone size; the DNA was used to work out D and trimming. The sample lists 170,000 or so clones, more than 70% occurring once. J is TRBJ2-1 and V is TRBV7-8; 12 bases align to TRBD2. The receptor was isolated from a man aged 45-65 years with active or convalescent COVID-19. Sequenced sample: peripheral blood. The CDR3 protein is CASSLLAGGLVNEQFF. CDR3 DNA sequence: TGTGCCAGCAGCCTCCTAGCGGGAGGGCTGGTCAATGAGCAGTTCTTC.